The 13 T cell receptor beta chains listed next were all sequenced from one sample in a study of cytomegalovirus exposure and HLA in healthy donors. The PCR was carried out with 60 Vbeta primers and 13 Jbeta primers. Sequencing was performed with immunoSEQ multiplex PCR; in TCRdb, only in-frame clones are kept and a portion is missing. This repertoire includes about 200,000 clones. Material: PBMCs. Every receptor here comes from a man younger than 45 in good health and CMV-seronegative.

This chain connects TRBV6-5 to TRBJ2-7; 7 nucleotides match TRBD1. The V gene end was trimmed by 4 bases and the J gene end by 5 bases; junction bases not matched to a gene: 11. CDR1 MNHEY and CDR2 SVGAGI come from the germline V gene. This CDR3 has 15 amino acids. CDR3 sequence reads: CASSSLPGTANEQYF. The DNA for the CDR3 is TGTGCCAGCAGTTCCCTCCCCGGGACAGCCAACGAGCAGTACTTC.

The chain uses TRBV4-2 and TRBJ2-7; TRBD2 agrees at 13 bases. Germline V gene lookup returns CDR1 LGHNA and CDR2 YNFKEQ. V lost 3 bases, J lost 3 bases, and 2 bases stayed unmatched. The CDR3 has 15 amino acids. The CDR3 nucleotides read TGTGCCAGCAGCCAGGGGACTAGCGGGAACTACGAGCAGTACTTC. It codes for CASSQGTSGNYEQYF.

J is TRBJ2-2 and V is TRBV2; D not certain. CDR1 is SNHLY and CDR2 is FYNNEI in the germline V gene. The CDR3 runs to 14 residues. The V and J ends lost 6 bases and 0 bases respectively, with 8 bases between them. The CDR3: CASRGVTNTGELFF. The DNA for the CDR3 is TGTGCCAGCAGAGGAGTTACGAACACCGGGGAGCTGTTTTTT.

This sequence joins TRBV5-1 and TRBJ1-1; 7 bases are a match to TRBD1. CDR1 is SGHRS, CDR2 YFSETQ, per germline. CDR3 length equals 16 residues. The V gene end was trimmed by 0 bases and the J gene end by 4 bases; junction bases not matched to a gene: 9. CDR3 in amino acids: CASSLEGVGGVTEAFF. CDR3 DNA: TGCGCCAGCAGCTTGGAAGGGGTAGGGGGCGTCACTGAAGCTTTCTTT.

The CDR3 region has the DNA TGTGCCAGCAGTTACCGACTAGCGGGGACCTACGAGCAGTACTTC. It encodes CASSYRLAGTYEQYF. This chain connects TRBV6-6 to TRBJ2-7; the match to TRBD2 covers 11 bases. The CDR3 has 15 amino acids. Losses at the gene ends were 2 bases for V and 2 bases for J; bases not matched to a gene: 2. CDR1 is MNHNY and CDR2 is SVGAGI in the germline V gene (reference sequence).

The chain employs TRBV6-5 and TRBJ1-1; D not certain. Trimming removed 4 bases at V and 1 base at J, with 7 bases between. CDR3 length equals 13 residues. Germline V gives CDR1 MNHEY, CDR2 SVGAGI. CDR3 bases: TGTGCCAGCAGTTCAGATCCGAACACTGAAGCTTTCTTT. As protein: CASSSDPNTEAFF.

The chain is built from TRBV28 and TRBJ1-4; the match to TRBD1 covers 7 bases. With V trimmed by 6 bases and J by 4 bases, 8 bases remained unmatched. Germline CDR1 and CDR2: MDHEN and SYDVKM. This CDR3 region has 15 residues. DNA of the CDR3: TGTGCCAGCAGCTCAGACAGGGACCTTAATGAAAAACTGTTTTTT. It specifies CASSSDRDLNEKLFF. The whole variable domain, filled in from reference TRBV28 and TRBJ1-4, reads DVKVTQSSRYLVKRTGEKVFLECVQDMDHENMFWYRQDPGLGLRLIYFSYDVKMKEKGDIPEGYSVSREKKERFSLILESASTNQTSMYLCASSSDRDLNEKLFFGSGTQLSVL.

V gene TRBV7-9 combines with J gene TRBJ2-7; tentatively, D is TRBD1 (6 bases). Germline lookup yields CDR1 SEHNR and CDR2 FQNEAQ (reference sequence). V was cut by 5 bases and J by 3 bases, with 11 bases left in between. CDR3 length equals 13 residues. As DNA, the CDR3 is TGTGCCAGCAGCCCACCACAGGGCTACGAGCAGTACTTC. Protein sequence: CASSPPQGYEQYF.

The rearrangement joins TRBV30 to TRBJ1-5, with D unclear. V shed 1 base and J shed 0 bases, with 10 bases lying between them. The CDR3 consists of 15 residues. In germline, CDR1 is GTSNPN, CDR2 SVGIG (reference sequence). The CDR3 is CAWSGADYSNQPQHF. The CDR3 DNA follows: TGTGCCTGGAGTGGGGCGGACTATAGCAATCAGCCCCAGCATTTT.

The J gene is TRBJ1-1, the V gene TRBV11-2, with D possibly TRBD1 on 6 matching bases. CDR1 and CDR2 from the germline V gene are SGHAT and FQNNGV. This CDR3 comprises 11 residues. Trimming took off 4 bases at V and 7 bases at J, with 7 bases between the two ends. As DNA, the CDR3 is TGTGCCAGCAGCTGGACAGATGAAGCTTTCTTT. The encoded protein is CASSWTDEAFF.

V is TRBV18 and J is TRBJ2-1, with D unclear. The CDR3 totals 15 residues. V gave up 6 bases and J gave up 4 bases, with 16 bases separating them. Germline V gives CDR1 KGHSH, CDR2 LQKENI. CDR3 DNA sequence: TGTGCCAGCTCGAAACCGGCTAGTAGATACAATGAGCAGTTCTTC. It codes for CASSKPASRYNEQFF.

The chain combines TRBV5-1 with TRBJ2-7; D remains ambiguous. CDR1 and CDR2 (germline): SGHRS, YFSETQ. The CDR3 runs 14 residues. The V end lost 1 base, the J end lost 3 bases, and 11 bases lay between the germline ends. The CDR3 loop is CASSLSSGNYEQYF. CDR3 sequence (DNA): TGCGCCAGCAGCTTGAGTTCAGGAAACTACGAGCAGTACTTC.

The chain uses TRBV19 and TRBJ1-2; D call uncertain. Trimming pared 1 base from V and 3 bases from J, leaving 6 bases between. In germline, CDR1 is LNHDA, CDR2 SQIVND (reference sequence). The CDR3 runs to 13 residues. This CDR3 is CASSIGADYGYTF. DNA for the CDR3: TGTGCCAGTAGTATAGGGGCAGACTATGGCTACACCTTC.